A single sample is the source of the 27 T cell receptor beta chains below, sequenced in a study of radiotherapy plus CTLA-4 blockade in lung cancer. TCRdb's table, derived via immunoSEQ multiplex PCR, lists solely in-frame clones and lacks some. In the table there are some 25,000 clones, 71% of which are singletons. This material consisted of peripheral blood, taken from a patient treated with radiotherapy plus ipilimumab. The origin of the receptors is a human donor with non-small cell lung cancer whose response to radiotherapy plus ipilimumab could not be evaluated.

The chain recombines TRBV28 with TRBJ2-3; 10 nucleotides agree with TRBD2. The length of the CDR3 is 13 residues. Germline CDR1 is MDHEN and CDR2 is SYDVKM. Trimming at V came to 6 bases and at J to 4 bases, leaving 1 base not matched to a gene. In DNA, the CDR3 is TGTGCCAGCAGCCTAGCGGGAGCAGATACGCAGTATTTT. Translating gives CASSLAGADTQYF.

The chain employs TRBV6-4 and TRBJ2-1; 12 nucleotides align to TRBD2. Per germline, CDR1 MRHNA and CDR2 SNTAGT. This CDR3 contains 16 residues. V shed 8 bases, J shed 9 bases, and the junction held 14 bases outside the gene matches. In nucleotides, the CDR3 is TGTGCCAGCTCCCTAGCCGGGACTAGCGGGCTGGGTGAGCAGTTCTTC. It encodes CASSLAGTSGLGEQFF.

The chain is built from TRBV7-6 and TRBJ2-1; 8 nucleotides line up with TRBD2. This CDR3 spans 16 amino acids. Losses at the gene ends were 1 base for V and 4 bases for J; bases not matched to a gene: 6. Germline V gene sequence: CDR1 SGHVS, CDR2 FNYEAQ. This CDR3 reads CASSLDAGGLYNEQFF. CDR3 in DNA: TGTGCCAGCAGCTTAGACGCGGGAGGCCTATACAATGAGCAGTTCTTC.

The J gene is TRBJ1-5, the V gene TRBV7-2, with D possibly being TRBD1 (6 bases). This CDR3 region has 13 residues. The germline V gene encodes CDR1 SGHTA and CDR2 FQGNSA. Trimming left V 5 bases short and J 5 bases short, with 10 bases between. CDR3 nucleotide sequence: TGTGCCAGCAGCAAGGACAGATATCAGCCCCAGCATTTT. This codes for CASSKDRYQPQHF.

The rearrangement uses TRBV6-5 and TRBJ1-2; D unclear. Trimming removed 5 bases at V and 4 bases at J, with 14 bases between. Germline-derived CDR1 and CDR2 are MNHEY and SVGAGI. The CDR3 has 14 amino acids. CDR3 region: CASSPNLGSYGYTF. The CDR3 DNA follows: TGTGCCAGCAGTCCAAACTTGGGCAGCTATGGCTACACCTTC.

The rearrangement links TRBV7-2 to TRBJ2-1; TRBD1 matches at 7 bases. This CDR3 comprises 15 residues. V shed 5 bases, J shed 3 bases, and the junction held 7 bases outside the gene matches. From germline, CDR1 is SGHTA and CDR2 FQGNSA. The CDR3, as DNA: TGTGCCAGCAGCCCCTCAGGGGGTGTCTACAATGAGCAGTTCTTC. It is translated as CASSPSGGVYNEQFF.

This rearrangement joins TRBV5-8 to TRBJ2-4; tentatively, D is TRBD1 (6 bases). V lost 4 bases and J 8 bases, leaving 16 bases between the germline ends. This CDR3 is 14 amino acids long. Germline CDR1 is SGHTS and CDR2 is YDEGEE. CDR3 protein: CASSTGQPPYIQYF. CDR3 DNA: TGTGCCAGCAGCACAGGGCAACCACCTTACATTCAGTACTTC.

V gene TRBV11-2 combines with J gene TRBJ1-3, with D maybe TRBD1 (6 bases). Germline V gives CDR1 SGHAT, CDR2 FQNNGV. The CDR3 covers 15 residues. The ends were cut back, 5 bases at V and 0 bases at J, with 11 bases in the middle. The CDR3 spells CASSTRTVSGNTIYF. CDR3 nucleotide sequence: TGTGCCAGCAGCACCAGGACAGTCTCTGGAAACACCATATATTTT.

This clone was observed a handful of times. The chain couples TRBV7-2 to TRBJ1-3; 9 bases agree with TRBD1. The CDR3 has 16 residues. J gave up 2 bases and V 6 bases, and 8 bases lay outside the gene matches. The germline V gene encodes CDR1 SGHTA and CDR2 FQGNSA. The CDR3 nucleotides are TGTGCCAGCAGTTCCGGGACAGGGACTACTGGAAACACCATATATTTT. As protein: CASSSGTGTTGNTIYF.

This clone is labeled as medium-sized. The gene calls are TRBV2 and TRBJ1-1; 7 bases match TRBD1. This CDR3 region has 14 residues. V lost 8 bases and J lost 0; bases outside the gene matches: 6. CDR1 is SNHLY and CDR2 is FYNNEI in the germline V gene. CDR3 bases: TGTGCCAGCTCGGGACAGCCGATGAACACTGAAGCTTTCTTT. Translating gives CASSGQPMNTEAFF.

The V and J genes are TRBV6-1 and TRBJ2-2; 9 bases match TRBD1. CDR3 length: 16 amino acids. The germline CDR1 and CDR2 sequences are MNHNS and SASEGT. After removal of 0 bases from V and 6 bases from J, the junction contained 5 bases not matched to a gene. CDR3 in amino acids: CASSEATGGIAGELFF. The CDR3 region has the DNA TGTGCCAGCAGTGAAGCCACAGGGGGCATTGCCGGGGAGCTGTTTTTT.

V and J are TRBV28 and TRBJ1-5, with a tentative D call TRBD1 (5 bases). Between the trimmed V and J ends, which lost 3 bases and 0 bases, there was a span of 15 bases. This CDR3 has 17 amino acids. Germline-derived CDR1 and CDR2 are MDHEN and SYDVKM. The CDR3 DNA is TGTGCCAGCAGTTTGGGGCCTGGGTTCCATAGCAATCAGCCCCAGCATTTT. It encodes CASSLGPGFHSNQPQHF.

The chain employs TRBV6-4 and TRBJ2-5, with 8 positions matching TRBD1. V shed 2 bases and J 5 bases; nucleotides not matched to a gene: 22. The CDR3 has 20 residues. Germline CDR1 reads MRHNA; CDR2 reads SNTAGT. Here the CDR3 reads CASSDPIGPGTGQGAETQYF. The CDR3 DNA sequence: TGTGCCAGCAGTGACCCTATAGGGCCGGGGACAGGACAGGGCGCGGAGACCCAGTACTTC.

This clone was seen once. The chain uses TRBV28 and TRBJ2-1; the D gene is possibly TRBD2 (6 bases). The V gene's germline CDR1 is MDHEN and CDR2 SYDVKM. This CDR3 spans 15 amino acids. V gave up 5 bases and J gave up 2 bases, with 13 bases separating them. DNA for the CDR3: TGTGCCAGCAGTCTGGGGGGAGTGGCCTACAATGAGCAGTTCTTC. It yields the protein CASSLGGVAYNEQFF.

In DNA, the CDR3 is TGTGCCAGCAGCTTAATCAGGGGGCAGAGGTGGTCCTATGGCTACACCTTC. Translating it yields CASSLIRGQRWSYGYTF. J is TRBJ1-2 and V is TRBV7-3, with 8 bases fitting TRBD1. CDR1 and CDR2 from the germline V gene are SGHTA and FQGTGA. J lost 4 bases, V lost 1 base, and 11 bases had no gene match. CDR3 length: 17 amino acids.

V gene TRBV5-6 combines with J gene TRBJ2-6; D gene unclear. This CDR3 has 14 residues. The germline gives CDR1 SGHDT, CDR2 YYEEEE. Trimming took 3 bases from V and 0 from J, leaving 4 bases between them. The CDR3 nucleotides are TGTGCCAGCAGCTCGTACTCTGGGGCCAACGTCCTGACTTTC. Translated, it gives CASSSYSGANVLTF.

The chain carries TRBV28 and TRBJ1-5, with D possibly matching TRBD1 (6 bases). In germline, CDR1 is MDHEN, CDR2 SYDVKM. Trimming left V 7 bases short and J 6 bases short, with 25 bases between. The CDR3 runs to 17 residues. CDR3 amino acids: CASNGIRAGAFSQPQHF. The CDR3 DNA reads as TGTGCCAGCAACGGGATTCGGGCAGGGGCCTTTTCTCAGCCCCAGCATTTT. Based on the CDR3 plus reference TRBV28 and TRBJ1-5, the full variable domain is DVKVTQSSRYLVKRTGEKVFLECVQDMDHENMFWYRQDPGLGLRLIYFSYDVKMKEKGDIPEGYSVSREKKERFSLILESASTNQTSMYLCASNGIRAGAFSQPQHFGDGTRLSIL.

The chain joins TRBV28 to TRBJ2-3; D is perhaps TRBD2 (5 bases). This CDR3 spans 15 amino acids. Germline V gene sequence: CDR1 MDHEN, CDR2 SYDVKM. With 1 base removed from V and 6 bases from J, the gap between germline ends came to 14 bases. The CDR3 sequence: CASSLSHGRVDTQYF. CDR3 coding DNA: TGTGCCAGCAGTTTATCACATGGGAGAGTGGATACGCAGTATTTT.

The V and J genes are TRBV4-1 and TRBJ2-6, with no clear D. Germline CDR1 is MGHRA and CDR2 is YSYEKL. V was clipped by 1 base and J by 9 bases, with 16 bases between them. This CDR3 region has 16 residues. For the CDR3, the DNA is TGCGCCAGCAGCCAAGCTGACAATTCTCTCCACAACGTCCTGACTTTC. Amino acids: CASSQADNSLHNVLTF.

This CDR3 is CASSREGTDTQYF. The CDR3 DNA sequence: TGTGCCAGCTCACGGGAGGGCACAGATACGCAGTATTTT. The V and J genes are TRBV18 and TRBJ2-3; D possibly corresponds to TRBD2 (6 bases). This CDR3 is 13 amino acids long. Germline V CDR1 and CDR2: KGHSH, LQKENI. V shed 4 bases and J shed 1 base, with 6 bases lying between them. The entire variable domain, with the rest obtained from reference TRBV18 and TRBJ2-3, is as follows: NAGVMQNPRHLVRRRGQEARLRCSPMKGHSHVYWYRQLPEEGLKFMVYLQKENIIDESGMPKERFSAEFPKEGPSILRIQQVVRGDSAAYFCASSREGTDTQYFGPGTRLTVL.

The gene calls are TRBV11-3 and TRBJ2-4; 8 bases map to TRBD1. Germline CDR1 is SGHNT and CDR2 is YENEEA. V shed 5 bases, J shed 3 bases, and the junction held 9 bases outside the gene matches. The CDR3 length is 16 residues. The CDR3 here is CASSLTGEGVKNIQYF. As DNA, the CDR3 is TGTGCCAGCAGCCTGACAGGGGAAGGGGTCAAAAACATTCAGTACTTC.

The rearrangement links TRBV11-3 to TRBJ2-7; D might be TRBD2 (6 bases). V was trimmed by 5 bases and J by 3 bases, leaving 17 bases between them. From germline, CDR1 is SGHNT and CDR2 YENEEA. The CDR3 totals 15 residues. The CDR3 sequence is CASSRVPGVRYEQYF. CDR3 nucleotide sequence: TGTGCCAGCAGCCGAGTCCCGGGAGTTCGCTACGAGCAGTACTTC.

To note about this clone: At one end, the junction sequence differs from germline, possibly due to a read error. Within the sample, other DNA sequences also encode this same CDR3. The J gene is TRBJ2-1, the V gene TRBV27, with TRBD2 identical over 12 bases. The CDR3 is made up of 15 amino acids. CDR1 MNHEY and CDR2 SMNVEV come from the germline V gene (reference sequence). The CDR3 region is CASSPSGRAEGEQFF. CDR3 bases: TGCGCCAGCAGTCCTAGCGGGAGGGCCGAGGGTGAGCAGTTCTTC.

The gene calls are TRBV15 and TRBJ2-6; D is undetermined. CDR3 size: 16 residues. The germline V gene encodes CDR1 LNHNV and CDR2 YYDKDF (reference sequence). V was shortened by 1 base and J by 0 bases, with 7 bases between the two germline ends. This chain's CDR3 is CATSRGRGSGANVLTF. The CDR3 DNA reads TGTGCCACCAGCAGAGGGCGCGGCTCTGGGGCCAACGTCCTGACTTTC.

The chain has TRBV6-5 and TRBJ1-1; weak D call: TRBD1 (6 bases). The V gene lost 9 bases and the J gene lost 4 bases, with 15 bases spanning the gap. The CDR3 sequence is 13 residues long. Germline CDR1 MNHEY, CDR2 SVGAGI. CDR3 bases: TGTGCCAGTCACTTCCGGGGGGCCACTGAAGCTTTCTTT. It yields the protein CASHFRGATEAFF.

The chain employs TRBV5-1 and TRBJ2-5, with no clear D. CDR1 is SGHRS and CDR2 is YFSETQ in the germline V gene. Trimming pared 2 bases from V and 1 base from J, leaving 6 bases between. The CDR3 consists of 13 residues. CDR3 loop: CASSFLRQETQYF. CDR3 nucleotides: TGCGCCAGCAGCTTCCTACGCCAAGAGACCCAGTACTTC.

This clone was seen more than once but under ten times. This rearrangement joins TRBV5-4 to TRBJ2-1, with TRBD2 matching 11 bases. Unmatched junction bases numbered 1, after V lost 1 base and J lost 1 base. The CDR3 consists of 16 residues. From germline, CDR1 is SGHNT and CDR2 YYREEE (reference sequence). The CDR3 is CASSLTSGGSYNEQFF. In DNA, the CDR3 is TGTGCCAGCAGCTTGACTAGCGGGGGATCCTACAATGAGCAGTTCTTC.